This TCR beta chain is from a study of T cells in Graves' hyperthyroidism and ophthalmopathy. Findings and caveats of the study: The blood repertoire included most of the expanded thyroid clonotypes above 0.001.

V lost 1 base to trimming and J lost 6 bases, with 9 bases between them. The CDR3 spans 12 residues. Germline assignment: CDR1 DFQATT and CDR2 SNEGSKA (reference sequence). RNA transcripts were the template for amplifying TCR beta CDR3 regions. TCR CDR3 regions were first amplified by RT-PCR with HTBI primers. Each CDR3 protein gets one entry after TCRdb re-called the multiplex PCR reads with MiXCR. The profile covers a few hundred thousand distinct CDR3 sequences, with approximately 15% appearing a single time and around 6.6% taken by the ten largest. Regarding this clonotype: Its target is not known.

This clonotype was sampled from a woman in her 30s with Graves' hyperthyroidism. The chain links TRBV20-1 to TRBJ1-1; a weak D match, TRBD1 (5 bases). Input material: blood. The CDR3: CSARAQGPEAFF. The CDR3 nucleotides read TGCAGTGCTAGAGCTCAGGGCCCTGAAGCTTTCTTT.